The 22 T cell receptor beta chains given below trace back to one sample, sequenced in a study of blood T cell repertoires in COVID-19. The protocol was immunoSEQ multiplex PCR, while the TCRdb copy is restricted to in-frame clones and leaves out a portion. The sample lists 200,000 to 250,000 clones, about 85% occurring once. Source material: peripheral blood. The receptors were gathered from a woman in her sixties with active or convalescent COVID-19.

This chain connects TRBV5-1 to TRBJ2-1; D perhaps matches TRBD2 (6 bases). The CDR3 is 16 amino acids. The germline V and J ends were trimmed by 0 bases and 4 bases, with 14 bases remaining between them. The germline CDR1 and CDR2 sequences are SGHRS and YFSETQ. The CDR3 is CASSLDGRARYNEQFF. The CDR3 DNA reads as TGCGCCAGCAGCTTGGACGGGAGAGCTCGGTACAATGAGCAGTTCTTC.

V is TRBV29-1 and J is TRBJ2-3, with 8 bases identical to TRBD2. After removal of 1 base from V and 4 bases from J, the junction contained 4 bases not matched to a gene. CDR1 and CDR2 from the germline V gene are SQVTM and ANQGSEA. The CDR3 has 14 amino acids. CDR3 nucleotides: TGCAGCGTTGAAGGACGGGGGGGCCCAGATACGCAGTATTTT. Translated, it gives CSVEGRGGPDTQYF.

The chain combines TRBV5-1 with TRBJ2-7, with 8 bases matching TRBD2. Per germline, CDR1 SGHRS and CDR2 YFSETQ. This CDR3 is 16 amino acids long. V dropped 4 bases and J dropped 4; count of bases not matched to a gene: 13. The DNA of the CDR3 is TGCGCCAGCAGCCCGGGGGGCGGGACTAGGAGTTACGAGCAGTACTTC. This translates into CASSPGGGTRSYEQYF.

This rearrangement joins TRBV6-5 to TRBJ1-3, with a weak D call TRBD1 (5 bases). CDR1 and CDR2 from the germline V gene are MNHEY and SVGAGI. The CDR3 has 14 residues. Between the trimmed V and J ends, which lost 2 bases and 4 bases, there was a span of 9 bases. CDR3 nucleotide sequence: TGTGCCAGCAGTTACGGCGGGGCAGGAAACACCATATATTTT. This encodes CASSYGGAGNTIYF.

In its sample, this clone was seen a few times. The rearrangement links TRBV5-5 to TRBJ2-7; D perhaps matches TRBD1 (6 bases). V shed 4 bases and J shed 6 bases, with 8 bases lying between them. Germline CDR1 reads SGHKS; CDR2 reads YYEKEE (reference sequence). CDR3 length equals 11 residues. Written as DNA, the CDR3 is TGTGCCAGCAGCAACAGGGCCGAGCAGTACTTC. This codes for CASSNRAEQYF.

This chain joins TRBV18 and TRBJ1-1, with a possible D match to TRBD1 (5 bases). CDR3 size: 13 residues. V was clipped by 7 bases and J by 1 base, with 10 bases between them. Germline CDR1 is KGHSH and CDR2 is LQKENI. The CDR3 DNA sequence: TGTGCCAGCTTAGACAGAACGAACACTGAAGCTTTCTTT. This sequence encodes CASLDRTNTEAFF.

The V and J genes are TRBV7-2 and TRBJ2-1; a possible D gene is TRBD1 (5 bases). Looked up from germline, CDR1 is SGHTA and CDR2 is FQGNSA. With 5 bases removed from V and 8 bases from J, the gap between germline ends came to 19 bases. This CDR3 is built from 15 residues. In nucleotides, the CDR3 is TGTGCCAGCAGCCGTCCACCCAATACAGGAGATGAGCAGTTCTTC. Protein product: CASSRPPNTGDEQFF. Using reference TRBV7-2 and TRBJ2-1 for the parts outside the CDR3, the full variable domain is GAGVSQSPSNKVTEKGKDVELRCDPISGHTALYWYRQSLGQGLEFLIYFQGNSAPDKSGLPSDRFSAERTGGSVSTLTIQRTQQEDSAVYLCASSRPPNTGDEQFFGPGTRLTVL.

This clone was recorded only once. The CDR3 DNA reads as TGTGCCACCAGCAGAGATCTGTCTAATGAAAAACTGTTTTTT. This gives the protein CATSRDLSNEKLFF. This chain joins TRBV15 and TRBJ1-4; D unresolved. Germline CDR1 and CDR2: LNHNV and YYDKDF (reference sequence). The CDR3 extends over 14 amino acids. The V and J ends lost 0 bases and 3 bases respectively, with 5 bases between them.

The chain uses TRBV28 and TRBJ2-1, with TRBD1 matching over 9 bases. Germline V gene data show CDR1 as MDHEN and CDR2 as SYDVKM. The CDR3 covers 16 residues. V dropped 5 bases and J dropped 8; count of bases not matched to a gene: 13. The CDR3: CASSPPGTGRSDEQFF. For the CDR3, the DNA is TGTGCCAGCAGTCCCCCCGGGACAGGGAGGTCAGATGAGCAGTTCTTC.

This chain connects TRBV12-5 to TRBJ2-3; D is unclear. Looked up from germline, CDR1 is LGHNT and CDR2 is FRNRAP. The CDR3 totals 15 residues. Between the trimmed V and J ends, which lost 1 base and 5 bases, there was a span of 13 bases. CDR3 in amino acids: CASGLGLSGGDTQYF. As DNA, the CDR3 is TGTGCTAGTGGTTTGGGTCTCAGTGGTGGAGATACGCAGTATTTT.

This CDR3 is CASSIWQGASRNQPQHF. The CDR3, as DNA: TGTGCCAGTAGTATATGGCAGGGGGCATCAAGGAATCAGCCCCAGCATTTT. The chain joins TRBV19 to TRBJ1-5, with 8 bases aligning to TRBD1. CDR1 is LNHDA and CDR2 is SQIVND in the germline V gene (reference sequence). J gave up 4 bases and V 2 bases, and 10 bases lay outside the gene matches. The CDR3 spans 17 residues.

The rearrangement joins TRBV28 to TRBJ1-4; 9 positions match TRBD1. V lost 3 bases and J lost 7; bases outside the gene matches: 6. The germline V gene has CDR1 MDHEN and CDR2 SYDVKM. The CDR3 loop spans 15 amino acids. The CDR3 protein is CASSFPGQGREKLFF. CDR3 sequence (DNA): TGTGCCAGCAGTTTCCCCGGACAGGGGCGTGAAAAACTGTTTTTT.

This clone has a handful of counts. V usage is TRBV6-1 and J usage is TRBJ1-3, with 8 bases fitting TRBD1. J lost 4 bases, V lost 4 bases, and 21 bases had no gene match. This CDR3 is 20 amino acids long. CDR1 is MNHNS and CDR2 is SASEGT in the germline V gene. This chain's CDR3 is CASSARGTGSLLLLGNTIYF. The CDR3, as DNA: TGTGCCAGCAGTGCTAGGGGGACAGGATCCCTCCTCTTGCTGGGAAACACCATATATTTT.

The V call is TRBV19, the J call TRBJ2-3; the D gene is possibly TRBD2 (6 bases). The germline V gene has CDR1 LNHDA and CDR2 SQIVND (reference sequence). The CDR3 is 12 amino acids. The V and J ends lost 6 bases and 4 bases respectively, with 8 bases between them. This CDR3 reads CASSRLADTQYF. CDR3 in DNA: TGTGCCAGTAGCCGACTAGCAGATACGCAGTATTTT.

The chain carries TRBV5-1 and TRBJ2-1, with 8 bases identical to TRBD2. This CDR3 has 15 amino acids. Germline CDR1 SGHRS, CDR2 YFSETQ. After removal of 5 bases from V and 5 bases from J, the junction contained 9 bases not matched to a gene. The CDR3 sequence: CASRPSGWEDNEQFF. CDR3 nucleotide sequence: TGCGCCAGCAGACCTAGCGGGTGGGAAGACAATGAGCAGTTCTTC. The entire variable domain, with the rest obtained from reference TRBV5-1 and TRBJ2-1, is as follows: KAGVTQTPRYLIKTRGQQVTLSCSPISGHRSVSWYQQTPGQGLQFLFEYFSETQRNKGNFPGRFSGRQFSNSRSEMNVSTLELGDSALYLCASRPSGWEDNEQFFGPGTRLTVL.

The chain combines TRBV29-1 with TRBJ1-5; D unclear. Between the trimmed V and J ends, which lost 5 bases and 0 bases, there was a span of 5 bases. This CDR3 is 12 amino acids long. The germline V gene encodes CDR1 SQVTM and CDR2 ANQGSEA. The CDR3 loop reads CSVSGSNQPQHF. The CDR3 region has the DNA TGCAGCGTTTCAGGTAGCAATCAGCCCCAGCATTTT.

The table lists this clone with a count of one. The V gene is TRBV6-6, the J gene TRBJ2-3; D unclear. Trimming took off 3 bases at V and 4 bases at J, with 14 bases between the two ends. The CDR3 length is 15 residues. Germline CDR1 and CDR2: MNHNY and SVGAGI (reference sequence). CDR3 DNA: TGTGCCAGCAGTTATAGACCTGGCGGTGCAGATACGCAGTATTTT. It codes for CASSYRPGGADTQYF.

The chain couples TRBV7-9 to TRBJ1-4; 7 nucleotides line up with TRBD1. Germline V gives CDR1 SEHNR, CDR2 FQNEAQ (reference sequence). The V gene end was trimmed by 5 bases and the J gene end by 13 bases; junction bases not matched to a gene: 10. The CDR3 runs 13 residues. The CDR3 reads CASSGRGMGRLFF. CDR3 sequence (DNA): TGTGCCAGCAGCGGCAGGGGGATGGGAAGACTGTTTTTT. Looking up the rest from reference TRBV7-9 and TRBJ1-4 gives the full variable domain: DTGVSQNPRHKITKRGQNVTFRCDPISEHNRLYWYRQTLGQGPEFLTYFQNEAQLEKSRLLSDRFSAERPKGSFSTLEIQRTEQGDSAMYLCASSGRGMGRLFFGSGTQLSVL.

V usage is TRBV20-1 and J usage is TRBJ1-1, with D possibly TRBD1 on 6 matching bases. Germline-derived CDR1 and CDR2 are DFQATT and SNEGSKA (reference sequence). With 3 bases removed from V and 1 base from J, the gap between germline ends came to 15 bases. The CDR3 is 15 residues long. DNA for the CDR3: TGCAGTGCTAGTTCTAGGGGGTGGGGGAACACTGAAGCTTTCTTT. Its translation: CSASSRGWGNTEAFF.

In DNA, the CDR3 is TGTGCCACCAGTCCCGGAGCGGGGGGACCAAAAACCCAGTACTTC. This codes for CATSPGAGGPKTQYF. V usage is TRBV24-1 and J usage is TRBJ2-5; 9 nucleotides match TRBD2. CDR1 KGHDR and CDR2 SFDVKD come from the germline V gene. Trimming removed 6 bases from V and 8 bases from J; junction bases left unmatched: 12. This CDR3 is built from 15 residues.

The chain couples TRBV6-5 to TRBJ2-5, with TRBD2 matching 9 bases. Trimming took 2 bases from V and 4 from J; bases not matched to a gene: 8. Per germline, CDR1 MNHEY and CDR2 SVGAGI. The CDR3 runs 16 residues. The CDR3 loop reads CASSYGLAGMGETQYF. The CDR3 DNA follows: TGTGCCAGCAGTTACGGGCTAGCGGGAATGGGAGAGACCCAGTACTTC.

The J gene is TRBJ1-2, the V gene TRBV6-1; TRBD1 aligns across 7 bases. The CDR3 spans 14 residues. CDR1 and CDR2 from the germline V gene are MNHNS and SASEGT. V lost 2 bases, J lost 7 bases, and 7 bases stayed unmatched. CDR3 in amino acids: CASSEPRQGSGYTF. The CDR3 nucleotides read TGTGCCAGCAGTGAACCGCGACAGGGAAGTGGCTACACCTTC.